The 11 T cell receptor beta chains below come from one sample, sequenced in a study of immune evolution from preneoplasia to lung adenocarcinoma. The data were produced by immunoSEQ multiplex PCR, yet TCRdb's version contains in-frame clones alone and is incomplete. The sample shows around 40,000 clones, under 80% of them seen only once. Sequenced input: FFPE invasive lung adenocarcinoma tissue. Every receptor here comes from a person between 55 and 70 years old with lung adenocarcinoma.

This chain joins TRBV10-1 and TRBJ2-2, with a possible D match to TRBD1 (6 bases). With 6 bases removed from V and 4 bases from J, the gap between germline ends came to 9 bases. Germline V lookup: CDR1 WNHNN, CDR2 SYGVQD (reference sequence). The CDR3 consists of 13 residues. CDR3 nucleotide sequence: TGCGCCAGCAGGACAGGTTTCACCGGGGAGCTGTTTTTT. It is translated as CASRTGFTGELFF.

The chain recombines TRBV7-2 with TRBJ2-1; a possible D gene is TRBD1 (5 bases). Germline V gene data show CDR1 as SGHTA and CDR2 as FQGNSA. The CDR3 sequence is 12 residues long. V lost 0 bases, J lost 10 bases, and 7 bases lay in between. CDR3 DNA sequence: TGTGCCAGCAGCTTAGCGGGGCGAGAGCAGTTCTTC. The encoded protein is CASSLAGREQFF.

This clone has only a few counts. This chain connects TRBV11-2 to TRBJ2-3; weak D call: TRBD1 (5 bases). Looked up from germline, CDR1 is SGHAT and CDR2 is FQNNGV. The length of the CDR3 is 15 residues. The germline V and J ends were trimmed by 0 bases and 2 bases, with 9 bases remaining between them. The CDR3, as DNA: TGTGCCAGCAGCTTAGAAGGGGCGATCACAGATACGCAGTATTTT. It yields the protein CASSLEGAITDTQYF.

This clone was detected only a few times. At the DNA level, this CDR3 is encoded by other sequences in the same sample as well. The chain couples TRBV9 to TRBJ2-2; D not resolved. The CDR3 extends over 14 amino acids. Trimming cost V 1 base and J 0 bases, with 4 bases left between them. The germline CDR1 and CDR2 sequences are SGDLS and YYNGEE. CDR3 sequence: CASSVTTNTGELFF. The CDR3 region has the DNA TGTGCCAGCAGCGTAACGACGAACACCGGGGAGCTGTTTTTT.

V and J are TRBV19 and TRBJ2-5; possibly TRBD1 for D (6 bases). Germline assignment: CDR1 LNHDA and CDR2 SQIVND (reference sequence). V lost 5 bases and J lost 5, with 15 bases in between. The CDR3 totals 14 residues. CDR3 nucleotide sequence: TGTGCCAGTAGTGGGGGACACCTTGGGGAGACCCAGTACTTC. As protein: CASSGGHLGETQYF.

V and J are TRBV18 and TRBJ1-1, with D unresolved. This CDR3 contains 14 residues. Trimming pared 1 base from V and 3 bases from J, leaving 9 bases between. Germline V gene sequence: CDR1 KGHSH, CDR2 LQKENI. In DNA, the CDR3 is TGTGCCAGCTCACCACAGGGTTTGGACACTGAAGCTTTCTTT. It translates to CASSPQGLDTEAFF. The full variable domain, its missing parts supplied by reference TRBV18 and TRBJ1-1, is NAGVMQNPRHLVRRRGQEARLRCSPMKGHSHVYWYRQLPEEGLKFMVYLQKENIIDESGMPKERFSAEFPKEGPSILRIQQVVRGDSAAYFCASSPQGLDTEAFFGQGTRLTVV.

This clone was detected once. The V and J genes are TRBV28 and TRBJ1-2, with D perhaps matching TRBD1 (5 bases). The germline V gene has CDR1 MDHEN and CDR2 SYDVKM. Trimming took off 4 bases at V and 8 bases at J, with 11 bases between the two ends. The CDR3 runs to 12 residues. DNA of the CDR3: TGTGCCAGCAGTTCTTCCAGGGCCGGCTACACCTTC. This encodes CASSSSRAGYTF.

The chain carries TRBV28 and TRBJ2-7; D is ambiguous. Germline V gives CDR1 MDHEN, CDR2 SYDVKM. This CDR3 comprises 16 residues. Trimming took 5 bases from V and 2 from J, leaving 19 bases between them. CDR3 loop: CASSLGRRRPTYEQYF. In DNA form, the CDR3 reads TGTGCCAGCAGTCTCGGACGGAGACGACCTACCTACGAGCAGTACTTC.

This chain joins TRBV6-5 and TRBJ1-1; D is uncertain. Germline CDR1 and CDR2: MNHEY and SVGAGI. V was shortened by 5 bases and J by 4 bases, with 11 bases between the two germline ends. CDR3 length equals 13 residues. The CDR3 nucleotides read TGTGCCAGCAGTGCGGATGTTGGCACTGAAGCTTTCTTT. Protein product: CASSADVGTEAFF.

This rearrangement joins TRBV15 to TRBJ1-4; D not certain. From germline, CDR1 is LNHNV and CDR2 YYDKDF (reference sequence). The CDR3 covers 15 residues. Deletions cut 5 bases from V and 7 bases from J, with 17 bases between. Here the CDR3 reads CATSETVGGVEKLFF. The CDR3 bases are TGTGCCACCAGCGAAACCGTCGGAGGCGTTGAAAAACTGTTTTTT.

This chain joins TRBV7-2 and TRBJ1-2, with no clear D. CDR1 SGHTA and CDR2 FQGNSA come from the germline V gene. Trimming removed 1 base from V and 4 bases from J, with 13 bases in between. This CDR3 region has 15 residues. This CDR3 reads CASSLGTGLGYGYTF. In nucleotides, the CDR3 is TGTGCCAGCAGCTTAGGGACGGGCCTTGGCTATGGCTACACCTTC.